The 23 T cell receptor beta chains given below trace back to one sample, sequenced in a study of blood T cell repertoires in COVID-19. Assay: immunoSEQ multiplex PCR; the TCRdb copy retains only in-frame clones and omits some. This sample carries 270,000 or so clones, around 83% of them seen once, and the ten largest clones take under 8%. Specimen: PBMCs or T cells enriched from blood (not recorded which). All receptors come from a woman in her forties or fifties who had been exposed to COVID-19.

The chain is built from TRBV19 and TRBJ1-5, with D perhaps matching TRBD1 (5 bases). Between the trimmed V and J ends, which lost 5 bases and 3 bases, there was a span of 14 bases. The CDR3 has 15 residues. Germline V CDR1 and CDR2: LNHDA, SQIVND (reference sequence). The CDR3 sequence is CASSLLTVANQPQHF. The CDR3 nucleotides are TGTGCCAGTAGTCTTCTGACAGTGGCCAATCAGCCCCAGCATTTT.

The chain has TRBV28 and TRBJ1-5; D perhaps matches TRBD1 (5 bases). The V gene lost 7 bases and the J gene lost 2 bases, with 15 bases spanning the gap. The CDR3 runs to 15 residues. The germline V gene encodes CDR1 MDHEN and CDR2 SYDVKM. CDR3 sequence: CASTAQGRGNQPQHF. The CDR3 DNA is TGTGCCAGCACCGCTCAGGGCCGCGGCAATCAGCCCCAGCATTTT.

The V and J genes are TRBV28 and TRBJ1-3; no firm D call. Germline CDR1 and CDR2: MDHEN and SYDVKM. The V end lost 4 bases, the J end lost 4 bases, and 11 bases lay between the germline ends. The CDR3 runs 14 residues. DNA for the CDR3: TGTGCCAGCAGTTCCCCGGGGTCGGGAAACACCATATATTTT. Protein product: CASSSPGSGNTIYF. Combining the CDR3 with reference TRBV28 and TRBJ1-3 gives the whole variable domain DVKVTQSSRYLVKRTGEKVFLECVQDMDHENMFWYRQDPGLGLRLIYFSYDVKMKEKGDIPEGYSVSREKKERFSLILESASTNQTSMYLCASSSPGSGNTIYFGEGSWLTVV.

This rearrangement joins TRBV4-1 to TRBJ1-5; TRBD1 is a possible D gene (5 bases). CDR1 is MGHRA and CDR2 is YSYEKL in the germline V gene. This CDR3 has 18 residues. V was cut by 4 bases and J by 0 bases, with 19 bases left in between. In DNA form, the CDR3 reads TGCGCCAGCAGCCCCCTAGTAACAGGCAGCTATAGCAATCAGCCCCAGCATTTT. Its translation: CASSPLVTGSYSNQPQHF.

With regard to this clone: The germline gene is not matched at one end of the junction; a read error may be the cause. The chain recombines TRBV18 with TRBJ2-1; perhaps TRBD1 as D (6 bases). This CDR3 is built from 15 residues. Germline CDR1 and CDR2: KGHSH and LQKENI. The CDR3 nucleotides are TGTGTCAGCTCACCGATCGCTGGACAGCACAATGAGCAGTTCTTC. Protein sequence: CVSSPIAGQHNEQFF. The full variable domain, completed using reference TRBV18 and TRBJ2-1, is NAGVMQNPRHLVRRRGQEARLRCSPMKGHSHVYWYRQLPEEGLKFMVYLQKENIIDESGMPKERFSAEFPKEGPSILRIQQVVRGDSAAYFCVSSPIAGQHNEQFFGPGTRLTVL.

The V gene is TRBV7-2, the J gene TRBJ2-5; TRBD1 matches 9 bases. CDR1 and CDR2 (germline): SGHTA, FQGNSA. Trimming cost V 1 base and J 4 bases; bases outside gene matches: 4. This CDR3 is 15 amino acids long. CDR3 nucleotide sequence: TGTGCCAGCAGCTTAGGGGGACAGGGAGGAGAGACCCAGTACTTC. Its translation is CASSLGGQGGETQYF.

The chain carries TRBV5-8 and TRBJ1-1, with 8 bases aligning to TRBD1. The CDR3 has 14 amino acids. Germline V CDR1 and CDR2: SGHTS, YDEGEE. The V gene end was trimmed by 2 bases and the J gene end by 11 bases; junction bases not matched to a gene: 11. Written as DNA, the CDR3 is TGTGCCAGCAGCTTCCTTCAGGGGGCGAGCTCGGCTTTCTTT. As protein: CASSFLQGASSAFF.

This chain links TRBV7-9 with TRBJ1-1; TRBD1 matches at 7 bases. Unmatched junction bases numbered 15, after V lost 3 bases and J lost 5 bases. The CDR3 is made up of 17 amino acids. Germline V CDR1 and CDR2: SEHNR, FQNEAQ (reference sequence). The CDR3 is CASSFSPSRDSRTEAFF. The CDR3 DNA reads TGTGCCAGCAGCTTTTCTCCGTCCCGGGACAGTCGTACTGAAGCTTTCTTT.

This chain uses TRBV10-3 with TRBJ1-4; D remains ambiguous. V shed 3 bases and J shed 16 bases, with 18 bases lying between them. From germline, CDR1 is ENHRY and CDR2 SYGVKD. The CDR3 has 13 residues. This chain's CDR3 is CAISELWEKPPFF. CDR3 nucleotide sequence: TGTGCCATCAGTGAATTATGGGAGAAGCCCCCGTTTTTT.

Of note for this clone: In the same sample, other DNA sequences code for this CDR3. In nucleotides, the CDR3 is TGTGCCAGCAGGCATAGTAACAGGAAGAACGAGCAGTACTTC. Translation gives CASRHSNRKNEQYF. The chain couples TRBV6-5 to TRBJ2-7, with a possible D match to TRBD1 (5 bases). In germline, CDR1 is MNHEY, CDR2 SVGAGI. The V gene lost 6 bases and the J gene lost 5 bases, with 17 bases spanning the gap. This CDR3 is 14 amino acids long.

This clone was observed once. The chain links TRBV19 to TRBJ2-4, with 7 nucleotides matching TRBD1. The V and J ends lost 4 bases and 4 bases, in that order; junction bases with no gene match: 4. CDR1 LNHDA and CDR2 SQIVND come from the germline V gene (reference sequence). CDR3 length equals 14 residues. CDR3 nucleotides: TGTGCCAGTAGTAAGGGACAGCTAAAAAACATTCAGTACTTC. This codes for CASSKGQLKNIQYF.

The J gene is TRBJ2-3, the V gene TRBV5-1; maybe TRBD1 (8 bases). Trimming took 2 bases from V and 3 from J, leaving 16 bases between them. Germline values: CDR1 SGHRS, CDR2 YFSETQ. The CDR3 sequence is 16 residues long. CDR3 bases: TGCGCCAGCAGCTTCAATTCACAGGGGGGGACAGATACGCAGTATTTT. This translates into CASSFNSQGGTDTQYF.

The chain recombines TRBV7-2 with TRBJ2-3, with TRBD2 matching 8 bases. Germline V gives CDR1 SGHTA, CDR2 FQGNSA. This CDR3 is 14 amino acids long. V lost 3 bases and J lost 1; bases outside the gene matches: 0. The CDR3 nucleotides read TGTGCCAGCAGCTTGCGGGGGGGCACAGATACGCAGTATTTT. It translates to CASSLRGGTDTQYF.

V gene TRBV7-2 combines with J gene TRBJ1-2, with D hard to call. Germline-derived CDR1 and CDR2 are SGHTA and FQGNSA. Trimming removed 1 base at V and 2 bases at J, with 11 bases between. The CDR3 runs to 15 residues. The CDR3 loop is CASSLGEGVNYGYTF. CDR3 nucleotides: TGTGCCAGCAGCTTAGGTGAAGGAGTGAACTATGGCTACACCTTC.

The CDR3 loop reads CASSPPGQPQGGNTIYF. The CDR3 DNA follows: TGTGCCAGCAGTCCTCCCGGACAGCCCCAGGGTGGAAACACCATATATTTT. The rearrangement joins TRBV7-9 to TRBJ1-3, with D possibly matching TRBD1 (6 bases). Germline V gene lookup returns CDR1 SEHNR and CDR2 FQNEAQ (reference sequence). V shed 6 bases and J shed 3 bases, with 21 bases lying between them. The CDR3 is 17 amino acids.

The chain recombines TRBV3-1 (or the pseudogene TRBV3-2) with TRBJ2-1; 8 bases line up with TRBD2. V trimming: 4 bases; J trimming: 1 base; junction bases outside the gene matches: 9. CDR3 length: 17 residues. Germline V lookup: CDR1 LGHDT, CDR2 YNNKEL (reference sequence). The CDR3 loop reads CASSPRGSGGSYNEQFF. CDR3 nucleotide sequence: TGTGCCAGCAGCCCGAGGGGGAGCGGGGGATCCTACAATGAGCAGTTCTTC.

This clone was seen once. The V call is TRBV24-1, the J call TRBJ2-7, with D possibly matching TRBD1 (5 bases). V lost 9 bases and J 0 bases, leaving 11 bases between the germline ends. The germline V gene encodes CDR1 KGHDR and CDR2 SFDVKD. The CDR3 runs 13 residues. This CDR3 reads CATSTDSSYEQYF. CDR3 DNA sequence: TGTGCCACCTCGACAGATTCCTCCTACGAGCAGTACTTC.

The chain links TRBV10-1 to TRBJ2-7; weak D call: TRBD1 (6 bases). The CDR3 spans 16 residues. The V end lost 0 bases, the J end lost 0 bases, and 12 bases lay between the germline ends. Germline loops: CDR1 WNHNN, CDR2 SYGVQD (reference sequence). The CDR3 region is CASSESGQGLSYEQYF. The CDR3 bases are TGCGCCAGCAGTGAGTCCGGGCAGGGGCTCTCCTACGAGCAGTACTTC.

V gene TRBV7-9 combines with J gene TRBJ2-7; maybe TRBD1 (6 bases). Germline V gene sequence: CDR1 SEHNR, CDR2 FQNEAQ (reference sequence). There are 13 residues in the CDR3. The V gene lost 5 bases and the J gene lost 3 bases, with 11 bases spanning the gap. CDR3 sequence reads: CASSPQTGYEQYF. The CDR3 DNA reads as TGTGCCAGCAGCCCCCAGACAGGCTACGAGCAGTACTTC.

V usage is TRBV11-2 and J usage is TRBJ2-5; a weak D match, TRBD1 (5 bases). Germline V gene sequence: CDR1 SGHAT, CDR2 FQNNGV. V was pared by 3 bases and J by 0 bases, with 5 bases between. The CDR3 runs to 13 residues. CDR3 residues: CASSLTDQETQYF. For the CDR3, the DNA is TGTGCCAGCAGCTTGACAGACCAAGAGACCCAGTACTTC.

The gene calls are TRBV5-1 and TRBJ1-1; perhaps TRBD1 as D (6 bases). The germline V gene encodes CDR1 SGHRS and CDR2 YFSETQ. This CDR3 has 17 residues. V gave up 3 bases and J gave up 0 bases, with 18 bases separating them. CDR3 DNA: TGCGCCAGCAGCTCCGGGACACCCCAAATTCTGAACACTGAAGCTTTCTTT. Translating it yields CASSSGTPQILNTEAFF.

This clone was seen a single time. The CDR3 region has the DNA TGCAGTGCCTTACAGAACACTGAAGCTTTCTTT. Protein product: CSALQNTEAFF. V is TRBV20-1 and J is TRBJ1-1; D uncertain. Germline assignment: CDR1 DFQATT and CDR2 SNEGSKA (reference sequence). The V gene lost 6 bases and the J gene lost 1 base, with 6 bases spanning the gap. This CDR3 has 11 residues.

The J gene is TRBJ1-5, the V gene TRBV7-9; D perhaps matches TRBD1 (6 bases). Trimming took 2 bases from V and 0 from J, leaving 14 bases between them. This CDR3 spans 17 amino acids. Germline-derived CDR1 and CDR2 are SEHNR and FQNEAQ (reference sequence). The CDR3 coding sequence is TGTGCCAGCAGCTTATGGATGCAGGGGAATAGCAATCAGCCCCAGCATTTT. Its translation: CASSLWMQGNSNQPQHF.